This TCR beta chain derives from a study of tumor and adjacent non-tumor tissue in lung cancer. For the study at large: Patients were aged about 30 to 76, about ten men and about five women, stage I to III. Broader study findings: TCR diversity was significantly greater in tumor than normal lung tissue.

No cell sorting was done before RNA was extracted from the tissue. More than 3 cm separated this lung sample from the edge of the tumor. The CDR3 spans 15 residues. Germline V gene data show CDR1 as SEHNR and CDR2 as FQNEAQ (reference sequence). Three rounds of nested PCR, following a modified ARM-PCR protocol, produced the TCRbeta library. Each CDR3 protein gets one entry after TCRdb re-called the multiplex PCR reads with MiXCR. The table includes 90,000 to 100,000 distinct CDR3 sequences, 80% detected once. A word on this clonotype: Its antigen is as yet unknown. At one end the junction does not follow the germline gene, possibly because of a read error.

The chain carries TRBV7-9 and TRBJ2-2, with D possibly TRBD1 on 6 matching bases. The source is a man between 60 and 75 years old with small cell lung cancer. The sequencing sample was made of distant non-tumor lung tissue. This chain's CDR3 is CASSSEGVNTWELFF. The DNA of the CDR3 is TGTGCCAGCAGCTCAGAGGGGGTGAACACCTGGGAGCTGTTTTTT.